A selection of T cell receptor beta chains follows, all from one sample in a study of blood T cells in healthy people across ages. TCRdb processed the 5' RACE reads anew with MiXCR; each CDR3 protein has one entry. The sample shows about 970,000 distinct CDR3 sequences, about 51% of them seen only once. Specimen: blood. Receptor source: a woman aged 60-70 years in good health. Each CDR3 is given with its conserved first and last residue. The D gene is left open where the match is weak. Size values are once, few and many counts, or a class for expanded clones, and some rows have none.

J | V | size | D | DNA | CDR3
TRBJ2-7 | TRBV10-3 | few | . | TGTGCCATCAGTGCTGGCCAGGGGCCTAACGAGCAGTACTTC | CAISAGQGPNEQYF
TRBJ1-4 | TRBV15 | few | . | TGTGCCACCAGCACACCAGGGGCGACAGAAAAACTGTTTTTT | CATSTPGATEKLFF
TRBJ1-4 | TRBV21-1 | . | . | TGTGCAACAAGCGGGACAGGAGGGTCTGAAAAACTGTTTTTT | CATSGTGGSEKLFF
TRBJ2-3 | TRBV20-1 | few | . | TGCAGTGCTAGAGTCGCCACAGATACGCAGTATTTT | CSARVATDTQYF
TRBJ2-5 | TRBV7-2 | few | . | TGTGCCAGCAGGTTAGGGTCGGCCTTGGGGACCCAGTACTTC | CASRLGSALGTQYF
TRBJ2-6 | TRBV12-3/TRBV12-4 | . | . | TGTGCCAGCAATCCGGGACAAATACTATCTGGGACCAACGTCCTGACTTTC | CASNPGQILSGTNVLTF
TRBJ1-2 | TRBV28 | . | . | TGTGCCAGCCACCATCTCGACTATGGCTACACCTTC | CASHHLDYGYTF
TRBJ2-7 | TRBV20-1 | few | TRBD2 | TGCAGTGCTGCTAGCGGAGGCCACCCCTACGAGCAGTACTTC | CSAASGGHPYEQYF
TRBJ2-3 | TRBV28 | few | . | TGTGCCAGCAGCTTTAGCGGTTCTAGGTCTACGCAGTATTTT | CASSFSGSRSTQYF
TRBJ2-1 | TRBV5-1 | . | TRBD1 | TGCGCCAGCAGCGTCGGACAGGGTAATGTTTTTGGTCCGAACAATGAGCAGTTCTTC | CASSVGQGNVFGPNNEQFF
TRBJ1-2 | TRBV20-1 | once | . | TGCAGTGCTGAACTCAACGCTGGCTATGGCTACACCTTC | CSAELNAGYGYTF
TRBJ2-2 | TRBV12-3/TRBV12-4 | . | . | TGTGCCAGCAGTCTCCCGGCCGGGGAGCTGTTTTTT | CASSLPAGELFF
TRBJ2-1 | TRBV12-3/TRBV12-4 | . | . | TGTGCCAGCACCATAGGGGGGAACAATGAGCAGTTCTTC | CASTIGGNNEQFF
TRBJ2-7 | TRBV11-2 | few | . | TGTGCCAGCAGCGCAGCTAGCGAGACCTACGAGCAGTACTTC | CASSAASETYEQYF
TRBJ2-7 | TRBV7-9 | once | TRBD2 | TGTGCCAGCAGCGTTAGCGGGAGAGGTTCCTACGAGCAGTACTTC | CASSVSGRGSYEQYF
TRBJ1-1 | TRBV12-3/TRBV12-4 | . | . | TGTGCCAGCGGTGGCCCCGTGAACACTGAAGCTTTCTTT | CASGGPVNTEAFF
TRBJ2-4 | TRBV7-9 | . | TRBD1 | TGTGCCAGCAGCTTAGCGGCAGGGGGCATAAACATTCAGTACTTC | CASSLAAGGINIQYF
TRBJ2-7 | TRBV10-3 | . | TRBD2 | TGTGCCATCAAGGGGACTAGCGGAACCTACGAGCAGTACTTC | CAIKGTSGTYEQYF
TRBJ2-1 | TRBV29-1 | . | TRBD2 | TGCAGCGTTGCAGGACTAGCGGGAGATCGGGAGACCCAGTTCTTC | CSVAGLAGDRETQFF
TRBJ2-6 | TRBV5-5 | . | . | TGTGCCAGCAGCGGCATAATGGTCTCTGGGGCCAACGTCCTGACTTTC | CASSGIMVSGANVLTF
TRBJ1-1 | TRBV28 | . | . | TGTGCCAGCAGTCTTACAGGGACCAACACTGAAGCTTTCTTT | CASSLTGTNTEAFF
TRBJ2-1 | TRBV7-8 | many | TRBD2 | TGTGCCAGCAGCTTAGGCGCTACCGGACTAGCTGATGAGCAGTTCTTC | CASSLGATGLADEQFF
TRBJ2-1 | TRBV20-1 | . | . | TGCAGTGCTAGGGATCCCGATTTCACCTACAATGAGCAGTTCTTC | CSARDPDFTYNEQFF
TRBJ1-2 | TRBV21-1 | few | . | TGTGCCAGCAGCACTCACCTGAAAGGACAGCACTATGGCTACACCTTC | CASSTHLKGQHYGYTF
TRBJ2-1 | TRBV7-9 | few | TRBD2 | TGTGCCAGCAGCTTTGGACTAGCGGGAGGGTCCTACAATGAGCAGTTCTTC | CASSFGLAGGSYNEQFF
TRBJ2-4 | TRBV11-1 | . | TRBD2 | TGTGCCAGTCAAAGCGGGAGGACCAAAAACATTCAGTACTTC | CASQSGRTKNIQYF
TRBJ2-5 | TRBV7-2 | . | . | TGTGCCAGCAGCCATGACCGATGGAAAGAGACCCAGTACTTC | CASSHDRWKETQYF
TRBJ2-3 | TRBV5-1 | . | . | TGCGCCAGCAGCTTGTCTGCGTTGAGCACAGATACGCAGTATTTT | CASSLSALSTDTQYF
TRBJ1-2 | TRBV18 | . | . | TGTGCCAGCTCACCCTCGGACAGCTCCTATGGCTACACCTTC | CASSPSDSSYGYTF
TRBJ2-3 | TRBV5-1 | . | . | TGCGCCAGCAGCTTAGGAGAAGAACCAGATACGCAGTATTTT | CASSLGEEPDTQYF
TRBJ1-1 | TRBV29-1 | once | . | TGCAGCGTGGTCGAGTTGAACACTGAAGCTTTCTTT | CSVVELNTEAFF
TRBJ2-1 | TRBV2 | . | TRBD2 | TGTGCCAGCAGTGAGGATAGCGGGAGTCATGAGCAGTTCTTC | CASSEDSGSHEQFF
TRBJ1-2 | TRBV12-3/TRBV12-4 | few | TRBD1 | TGTGCCAGCACAACAGGGGACCGGTATGGCTACACCTTC | CASTTGDRYGYTF
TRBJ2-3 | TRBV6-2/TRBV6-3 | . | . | TGTGCCAGCAGAAAGGAGTCCGGGGCAGGGACCTATACTAAGCCGCAGTATTTT | CASRKESGAGTYTKPQYF
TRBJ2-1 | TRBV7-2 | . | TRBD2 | TGTGCCAGCAGCCCCCGACTAGCGGGAGCTAATGAGCAGTTCTTC | CASSPRLAGANEQFF
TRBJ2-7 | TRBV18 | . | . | TGTGCCAGCTCACCACCGGCGGGAACCTACGAGCAGTACTTC | CASSPPAGTYEQYF
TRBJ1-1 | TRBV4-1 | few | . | TGCGCCAGCAGCCAAGAGTTGGTAGGGACTGAAGCTTTCTTT | CASSQELVGTEAFF
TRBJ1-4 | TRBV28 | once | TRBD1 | TGTGCCAGCAGACCCACAGGGGGTAATGAAAAACTGTTTTTT | CASRPTGGNEKLFF
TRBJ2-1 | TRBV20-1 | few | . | TGCAGTGCCGGATTTACAGGCTCCGCTGAGCAGTTCTTC | CSAGFTGSAEQFF
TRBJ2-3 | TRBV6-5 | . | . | TGTGCCAGCAGTTATTTGAGCGGGAGCACAGATACGCAGTATTTT | CASSYLSGSTDTQYF
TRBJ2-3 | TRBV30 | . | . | TGTGCCTGGAGTCCGGGATTAAGTACAGATACGCAGTATTTT | CAWSPGLSTDTQYF
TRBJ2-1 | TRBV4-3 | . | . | TGCGCCAGCAGCCAAAAACGGGAGACCTACAATGAGCAGTTCTTC | CASSQKRETYNEQFF
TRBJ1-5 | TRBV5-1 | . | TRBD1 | TGCGCCAGCAGCTTGGCCCGGGACAGAGGTAGCAATCAGCCCCAGCATTTT | CASSLARDRGSNQPQHF